This is a list of T cell receptor beta chains from one sample in a study of cytomegalovirus exposure and HLA in healthy donors. Data came from immunoSEQ multiplex PCR; TCRdb stores just in-frame clones and leaves some out. The data contain some 200,000 clones, over 80% of them singletons. Sequencing was carried out using PBMCs. The receptors originated from a man aged 40-49 years in good health and CMV-seropositive. The CDR3 runs from the conserved cysteine through the conserved F or W. The D gene is left open where the match is weak. Not all rows give a size; the values are once, few, many and, for expanded clones, a class.

v_call	clone_size	j_call	d_call	cdr3_nt	cdr3_aa
TRBV7-2	NA	TRBJ2-7	TRBD2	TGTGCCAGCAGCTCCCTAGCGGGGGCCTACGAGCAGTACTTC	CASSSLAGAYEQYF
TRBV19	NA	TRBJ1-5	NA	TGTGCCAGTAGTATGCAGTCCAATCAGCCCCAGCATTTT	CASSMQSNQPQHF
TRBV6-5	NA	TRBJ2-7	TRBD1	TGTGCCAGCAGTTTAACCGGGACAGGGGGCTACGAGCAGTACTTC	CASSLTGTGGYEQYF
TRBV11-2	NA	TRBJ2-7	NA	TGTGCCAGCAGCTTACCCTACAGGGACGAGCAGTACTTC	CASSLPYRDEQYF
TRBV19	NA	TRBJ2-2	NA	TGTGCCAGTAGTATTGCGCGGGGTAGCACCGGGGAGCTGTTTTTT	CASSIARGSTGELFF
TRBV30	NA	TRBJ2-4	TRBD1	TGTGCCTGGAGTAGGCAGGGGGCAGACATTCAGTACTTC	CAWSRQGADIQYF
TRBV7-3	few	TRBJ2-5	NA	TGTGCCAGCAGCCACCGGGGGCAAGAGACCCAGTACTTC	CASSHRGQETQYF
TRBV5-1	NA	TRBJ2-3	TRBD2	TGCGCCAGCAGCTGGACCGGGACTAGCGGGGGGGATACGCAGTATTTT	CASSWTGTSGGDTQYF
TRBV6-1	once	TRBJ1-1	NA	TGTGCCAGCAGTGTGCGTGTGGGGGCGTTGACCACTGAAGCTTTCTTT	CASSVRVGALTTEAFF
TRBV6-1	NA	TRBJ2-7	TRBD1	TGTACCAGCAGTGCTCGGGGACAGGGTCCCCGTCCACTTTACGAGCAGTACTTC	CTSSARGQGPRPLYEQYF
TRBV5-5	NA	TRBJ1-5	TRBD1	TGTGCCAGCAGCCAACAGGGGGCGCGCGGTCAGCCCCAGCATTTT	CASSQQGARGQPQHF
TRBV4-3	NA	TRBJ2-1	NA	TGCGCCAGCAGCCAAGGACGGGTGTACAATGAGCAGTTCTTC	CASSQGRVYNEQFF
TRBV27	NA	TRBJ1-1	NA	TGTGCCAGCAAGGAACAGCCGAACACTGAAGCTTTCTTT	CASKEQPNTEAFF
TRBV10-2	few	TRBJ2-7	TRBD2	TGCGCCAGCCTTGGACTAGCGGGTACCTACGAGCAGTACTTC	CASLGLAGTYEQYF
TRBV27	NA	TRBJ1-1	NA	TGTGCCAGCTGGGCGAACACTGAAGCTTTCTTT	CASWANTEAFF
TRBV10-3	NA	TRBJ2-7	TRBD1	TGTGCCATCAGCTGGGACAGAACCTACGAGCAGTACTTC	CAISWDRTYEQYF
TRBV6-9	once	TRBJ2-1	TRBD2	TGTGCCCCAAGGTTGGGGGGACTAGCGGGGGACCCGTTCTTC	CAPRLGGLAGDPFF
TRBV11-2	few	TRBJ1-1	NA	TGTGCCAGCAGTAAACAGATGGGTTCGAACACTGAAGCTTTCTTT	CASSKQMGSNTEAFF
TRBV7-9	NA	TRBJ2-3	NA	TGTGCCAGCAGCTTATCGGTAAACACAGATACGCAGTATTTT	CASSLSVNTDTQYF
TRBV7-8	NA	TRBJ1-2	NA	TGTGCCAGCACCAATGGCAGGGCTAACTATGGCTACACCTTC	CASTNGRANYGYTF
TRBV11-2	NA	TRBJ1-1	TRBD1	TGTGCCAGCAGCCCGACAGGGGCTTGGACTGAAGCTTTCTTT	CASSPTGAWTEAFF
TRBV4-1	NA	TRBJ2-7	TRBD1	TGCGCCAGCAGCCAAGAGGACAGGGCTCACTACGAGCAGTACTTC	CASSQEDRAHYEQYF
TRBV7-2	NA	TRBJ2-1	TRBD2	TGTGCCAGCAGCGCTAGCGGGGGGAATGAGCAGTTCTTC	CASSASGGNEQFF